This entry is about one T cell receptor (beta chain). The antigen is unknown. Libraries were prepared by immunoSEQ multiplex PCR; TCRdb keeps only in-frame clonotypes and omits some of them. The sample carries tens of thousands of clones, about 94% recorded once. The germline V gene encodes CDR1 SGHNT and CDR2 YYREEE (reference sequence). The CDR3 spans 17 residues. V lost 3 bases and J lost 0, with 15 bases in between. This specimen belongs to a study of cytomegalovirus exposure and HLA in healthy donors. Study results and caveats: Over 150 TCR beta chains were listed as cytomegalovirus-associated. First-cohort TCR clusters were later found to tend to co-occur in the roughly 110 validation repertoires. For most TCR sequences rarity was the rule, although some public TCRs occurred in many donors.

V is TRBV5-4 and J is TRBJ2-2; perhaps TRBD2 as D (5 bases). Source material: PBMCs. This receptor was taken from a woman between 18 and 30 years old in good health and CMV-seropositive. The CDR3 DNA reads as TGTGCCAGCAGCTCATCCACTAGTATCACGAACACCGGGGAGCTGTTTTTT. Encoded protein: CASSSSTSITNTGELFF.